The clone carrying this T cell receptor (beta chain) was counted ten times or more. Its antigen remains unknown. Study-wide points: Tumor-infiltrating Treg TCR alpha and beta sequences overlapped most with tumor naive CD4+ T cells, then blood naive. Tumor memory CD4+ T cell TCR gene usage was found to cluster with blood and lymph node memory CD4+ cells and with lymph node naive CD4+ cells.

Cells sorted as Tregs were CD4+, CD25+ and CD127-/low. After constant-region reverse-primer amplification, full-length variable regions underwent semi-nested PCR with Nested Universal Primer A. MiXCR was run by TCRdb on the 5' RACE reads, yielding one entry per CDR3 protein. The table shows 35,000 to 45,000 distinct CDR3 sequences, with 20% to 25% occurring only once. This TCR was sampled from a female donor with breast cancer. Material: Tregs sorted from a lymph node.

CDR3 DNA sequence: TGTGCCAGCAGCCAATCGGGACTAGCGGGAGAGGTCGCAGATACGCAGTATTTT. This codes for CASSQSGLAGEVADTQYF. The J gene is TRBJ2-3, the V gene TRBV9, with 14 bases lining up with TRBD2. Germline V gene data show CDR1 as SGDLS and CDR2 as YYNGEE. CDR3 length: 18 amino acids. J was trimmed by 4 bases and V by 4 bases; bases with no gene match: 11.